The 18 T cell receptor beta chains below were found in one sample sequenced in a study of metastatic and nonmetastatic thyroid tumors. Treatment of any kind had been given to no patient before thyroid surgery. TCRdb re-called clones via MiXCR from the PCR reads. Of about 39,000 clones detected, approximately 17% appear once; the ten largest clones hold roughly an eighth. Sequenced sample: tumor tissue. These receptors came from a female donor with papillary thyroid cancer or a benign thyroid nodule (not recorded which). Some clones in this sample may be carry-over from other donors' samples.

This clone was found many times. V and J are TRBV7-3 and TRBJ2-1; TRBD2 is a possible D gene (7 bases). The V gene lost 6 bases and the J gene lost 4 bases, with 13 bases spanning the gap. The CDR3 is 14 amino acids. Per germline, CDR1 SGHTA and CDR2 FQGTGA. The CDR3 region has the DNA TGTGCCAGCAGTAGGGAGGGGGAATACAATGAGCAGTTCTTC. Protein sequence: CASSREGEYNEQFF.

This clone was observed a handful of times. The chain has TRBV28 and TRBJ1-6; weak D call: TRBD1 (5 bases). Germline-derived CDR1 and CDR2 are MDHEN and SYDVKM. V dropped 4 bases and J dropped 4 bases, with 14 bases sitting between them. This CDR3 has 16 amino acids. CDR3 DNA: TGTGCCAGCAGTTCACCCCAGGGCTCTTATAATTCACCCCTCCACTTT. Translated: CASSSPQGSYNSPLHF.

This clone was seen many times. The chain is built from TRBV20-1 and TRBJ2-5, with D possibly TRBD2 on 6 matching bases. This CDR3 region has 14 residues. Per the germline V gene, CDR1 is DFQATT and CDR2 is SNEGSKA (reference sequence). The V end lost 3 bases, the J end lost 5 bases, and 16 bases lay between the germline ends. In nucleotides, the CDR3 is TGCAGTGCTAGGGTCGGAGGGCCGGGGGAGACCCAGTACTTC. Protein product: CSARVGGPGETQYF.

This clone was counted many times. The chain employs TRBV12-3 or TRBV12-4 and TRBJ2-4; unclear D gene. The CDR3 contains 15 residues. Trimming stripped 1 base from V and 5 bases from J, with 12 bases between. This CDR3 reads CASSLGGIGENIQYF. CDR3 sequence (DNA): TGTGCCAGCAGTTTAGGCGGAATAGGTGAAAACATTCAGTACTTC.

This clone was counted ten times or more. A single base separates this from a much larger clone, so it may be a read error. V usage is TRBV2 and J usage is TRBJ2-7; D perhaps matches TRBD2 (6 bases). CDR1 is SNHLY and CDR2 is FYNNEI in the germline V gene. V lost 6 bases and J lost 5, with 17 bases in between. This CDR3 has 14 residues. DNA of the CDR3: TGTGCCAGCAGGTTCGGGAGTAGTACCCACGAGCAGTACTTC. Protein: CASRFGSSTHEQYF. The variable domain in full, with the rest retrieved from reference TRBV2 and TRBJ2-7, is EPEVTQTPSHQVTQMGQEVILRCVPISNHLYFYWYRQILGQKVEFLVSFYNNEISEKSEIFDDQFSVERPDGSNFTLKIRSTKLEDSAMYFCASRFGSSTHEQYFGPGTRLTVT.

This clone came up many times. This rearrangement joins TRBV9 to TRBJ1-4, with D perhaps TRBD1 (6 bases). Per germline, CDR1 SGDLS and CDR2 YYNGEE. The ends were cut back, 3 bases at V and 8 bases at J, with 14 bases in the middle. The CDR3 consists of 14 residues. The DNA of the CDR3 is TGTGCCAGCAGCGAGGGGACAAACATCGAAAAACTGTTTTTT. This sequence encodes CASSEGTNIEKLFF. Using reference TRBV9 and TRBJ1-4 for the parts outside the CDR3, the full variable domain is DSGVTQTPKHLITATGQRVTLRCSPRSGDLSVYWYQQSLDQGLQFLIQYYNGEERAKGNILERFSAQQFPDLHSELNLSSLELGDSALYFCASSEGTNIEKLFFGSGTQLSVL.

As to this clone: A read error may produce the germline difference seen at one junction end. V and J are TRBV19 and TRBJ2-7; weak D call: TRBD1 (5 bases). This CDR3 region has 13 residues. Germline-derived CDR1 and CDR2 are LNHDA and SQIVND (reference sequence). The CDR3 loop is CASSWGTYYGQYF. The CDR3 DNA reads TGTGCCAGTAGTTGGGGCACCTACTACGGGCAGTACTTC.

This clone was observed at least ten times. The rearrangement joins TRBV30 to TRBJ1-5; D ambiguous. Germline V lookup: CDR1 GTSNPN, CDR2 SVGIG (reference sequence). V lost 3 bases to trimming and J lost 0 bases, with 12 bases between them. The CDR3 contains 15 residues. The CDR3 reads CAWRAGGYSNQPQHF. The CDR3 DNA follows: TGTGCCTGGAGGGCCGGTGGATATAGCAATCAGCCCCAGCATTTT. The variable domain in full, completed from reference TRBV30 and TRBJ1-5, reads SQTIHQWPATLVQPVGSPLSLECTVEGTSNPNLYWYRQAAGRGLQLLFYSVGIGQISSEVPQNLSASRPQDRQFILSSKKLLLSDSGFYLCAWRAGGYSNQPQHFGDGTRLSIL.

The table lists this clone with many counts. The chain uses TRBV6-2 or TRBV6-3 and TRBJ2-5; 7 nucleotides match TRBD2. The CDR3 is 15 amino acids. Germline-derived CDR1 and CDR2 are MNHEY and SVGEGT. Trimming at V came to 5 bases and at J to 1 base, leaving 7 bases not matched to a gene. CDR3 nucleotide sequence: TGTGCCAGCAGTGTAGCGGGTACCCTCCAAGAGACCCAGTACTTC. Its protein product is CASSVAGTLQETQYF.

This sequence joins TRBV11-2 and TRBJ2-7; perhaps TRBD1 as D (6 bases). CDR1 SGHAT and CDR2 FQNNGV come from the germline V gene. The CDR3 extends over 15 amino acids. V was trimmed by 5 bases and J by 3 bases, leaving 17 bases between them. The CDR3 loop reads CASSVTETGVYEQYF. The CDR3 DNA reads as TGTGCCAGCAGCGTAACCGAGACAGGCGTCTACGAGCAGTACTTC.

In this sample, this clone turned up many times. This CDR3 is also generated by other DNA sequences in the sample. The chain carries TRBV29-1 and TRBJ2-7, with D perhaps TRBD2 (6 bases). The V gene's germline CDR1 is SQVTM and CDR2 ANQGSEA. V lost 4 bases to trimming and J lost 2 bases, with 15 bases between them. The CDR3 totals 14 residues. The CDR3 DNA is TGCAGCGTTGCGCGGGGCCTGGGGACCTACGAGCAGTACTTC. Amino acids: CSVARGLGTYEQYF.

Turning to this clone: A much bigger clone sits one base away, suggesting this may be a read error. The V gene is TRBV30, the J gene TRBJ2-5; TRBD2 matches 7 bases. With 5 bases clipped from V and 5 bases from J, the junction kept 5 bases outside the gene matches. Germline V lookup: CDR1 GTSNPN, CDR2 SVGIG (reference sequence). The CDR3 is 12 amino acids. The CDR3 DNA follows: TGTGCCTGGTGGACTAGAAGGGAGACCCAGTACTTC. This encodes CAWWTRRETQYF. The variable domain in full, with the rest retrieved from reference TRBV30 and TRBJ2-5, is SQTIHQWPATLVQPVGSPLSLECTVEGTSNPNLYWYRQAAGRGLQLLFYSVGIGQISSEVPQNLSASRPQDRQFILSSKKLLLSDSGFYLCAWWTRRETQYFGPGTRLLVL.

The chain has TRBV5-1 and TRBJ2-3, with D possibly TRBD2 on 5 matching bases. CDR3 length: 16 amino acids. Looked up from germline, CDR1 is SGHRS and CDR2 is YFSETQ. Trimming stripped 4 bases from V and 1 base from J, with 16 bases between. CDR3 amino acids: CASSRRGLEGTDTQYF. Written as DNA, the CDR3 is TGCGCCAGCAGCCGACGCGGGCTAGAGGGCACAGATACGCAGTATTTT.

This clone was seen many times. The rearrangement links TRBV7-6 to TRBJ2-2, with 9 bases fitting TRBD2. Germline trimming cut 4 bases from V and 5 bases from J; bases unmatched to any gene: 8. The CDR3 loop spans 16 amino acids. Germline loops: CDR1 SGHVS, CDR2 FNYEAQ. CDR3 sequence (DNA): TGTGCCAGCAGCTCAACTCTAGCGGGGTTAACCGGGGAGCTGTTTTTT. Residues: CASSSTLAGLTGELFF.

A few counts support this clone. A read error is likely, as this CDR3 ends without the conserved phenylalanine or tryptophan. The sample carries other DNA sequences with the same CDR3. The V call is TRBV12-3 or TRBV12-4, the J call TRBJ2-1, with 13 bases fitting TRBD2. The CDR3 is 15 residues long. V trimming: 9 bases; J trimming: 13 bases; junction bases outside the gene matches: 15. In nucleotides, the CDR3 is TGTGCCAGTGGTCCCACAGGACTAGCGGGAGCCCCACAGTTCCTC. Protein sequence: CASGPTGLAGAPQFL.

This clone was seen many times. The V and J genes are TRBV4-1 and TRBJ2-3, with 7 bases aligning to TRBD1. The CDR3 runs 15 residues. The J segment lost 9 bases and the V segment lost 4 bases, leaving 13 bases of the junction unmatched. In germline, CDR1 is MGHRA, CDR2 YSYEKL. CDR3: CASSPGTAGFETQYF. CDR3 bases: TGCGCCAGCAGCCCTGGGACAGCCGGTTTCGAGACGCAGTATTTT.

The sample holds many counts of this clone. V and J are TRBV6-1 and TRBJ1-5; D ambiguous. CDR3 length: 13 residues. V shed 9 bases and J shed 0 bases, with 9 bases lying between them. The germline CDR1 and CDR2 sequences are MNHNS and SASEGT. CDR3 bases: TGTGCCAGTACCACATCTAGCAATCAGCCCCAGCATTTT. Protein sequence: CASTTSSNQPQHF.

Worth noting for this clone: This may arise from a read error, as a much more abundant clone is one base away. DNA for the CDR3: TGTGCCAGCAACAAAGGGGGGCTCGGTGAGCAGTTCTTC. This gives the protein CASNKGGLGEQFF. This chain uses TRBV7-3 with TRBJ2-1; possibly TRBD1 or TRBD2 for D (6 bases each). The CDR3 has 13 amino acids. V dropped 7 bases and J dropped 9 bases, with 16 bases sitting between them. CDR1 is SGHTA, CDR2 FQGTGA, per germline.